This entry is about one T cell receptor (beta chain). Its antigen is unknown. The sample originates from a study of T cell responses to AZD1222 COVID-19 vaccine. Whole-study results and caveats: Only six or seven AZD1222 recipients were seropositive at baseline. Spike-specific TCR repertoires showed rising breadth and depth after two AZD1222 doses. Unmutated regions of variants are reportedly targeted by nearly half of spike-specific TCRs.

Repertoires were generated with immunoSEQ multiplex PCR, while TCRdb's copy carries only in-frame clones and drops some. The sample gives 80,000 or so clones, roughly 90% of which show up once; roughly 5% is in the top ten. The CDR3 runs 15 residues. After removal of 6 bases from V and 8 bases from J, the junction contained 10 bases not matched to a gene. Germline CDR1 MDHEN, CDR2 SYDVKM. This material consisted of peripheral blood, taken 28 days after the second AZD1222 dose. The TCR comes from an adult who received the AZD1222 COVID-19 vaccine. The chain combines TRBV28 with TRBJ1-3; TRBD1 agrees at 10 bases. For the CDR3, the DNA is TGTGCCAGCAGGCGGGGACAGGGGAATTGGGACACCATATATTTT. This encodes CASRRGQGNWDTIYF.